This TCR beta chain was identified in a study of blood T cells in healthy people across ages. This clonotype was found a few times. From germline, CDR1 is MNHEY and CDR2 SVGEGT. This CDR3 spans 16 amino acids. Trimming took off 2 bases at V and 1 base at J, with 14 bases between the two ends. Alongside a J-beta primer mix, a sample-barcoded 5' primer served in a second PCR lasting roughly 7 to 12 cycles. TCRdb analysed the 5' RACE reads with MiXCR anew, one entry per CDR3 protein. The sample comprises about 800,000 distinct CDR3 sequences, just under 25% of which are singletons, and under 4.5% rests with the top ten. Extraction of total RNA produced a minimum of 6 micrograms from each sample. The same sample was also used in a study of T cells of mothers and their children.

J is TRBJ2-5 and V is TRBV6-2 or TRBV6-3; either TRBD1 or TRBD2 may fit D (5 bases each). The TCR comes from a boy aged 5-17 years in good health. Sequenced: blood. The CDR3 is CASSYPRDGPQETQYF. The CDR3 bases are TGTGCCAGCAGTTACCCACGGGACGGACCCCAAGAGACCCAGTACTTC.